The 15 T cell receptor beta chains below all came from one sample that was sequenced in a study of cytomegalovirus exposure and HLA in healthy donors. This PCR relied on a set of 60 Vbeta primers and 13 Jbeta primers. The table came from immunoSEQ multiplex PCR; TCRdb's copy has only in-frame clones and leaves some out. The profile shows hundreds of thousands of clones, 70% to 85% of them singletons. Sequenced: PBMCs. These TCRs come from a woman aged 40 to 49 in good health and CMV-seronegative.

The chain is built from TRBV30 and TRBJ1-5; the match to TRBD1 covers 9 bases. The CDR3 contains 16 residues. V was pared by 2 bases and J by 4 bases, with 9 bases of the junction left unmatched. In germline, CDR1 is GTSNPN, CDR2 SVGIG (reference sequence). DNA of the CDR3: TGTGCCTGGAGTTTCACAGGGGGCCCTGGTAATCAGCCCCAGCATTTT. This codes for CAWSFTGGPGNQPQHF.

The V call is TRBV14, the J call TRBJ1-6; D gene ambiguous. The CDR3 has 14 residues. Trimming took 3 bases from V and 7 from J, leaving 10 bases between them. Germline values: CDR1 SGHDN, CDR2 FVKESK. CDR3 residues: CASSQQAPNSPLHF. CDR3 in DNA: TGTGCCAGCAGCCAGCAGGCTCCCAATTCACCCCTCCACTTT.

The genes are TRBV7-9 and TRBJ1-2; no clear D gene. V was trimmed by 6 bases and J by 5 bases, leaving 10 bases between them. Germline loops: CDR1 SEHNR, CDR2 FQNEAQ (reference sequence). The CDR3 runs 12 residues. Written as DNA, the CDR3 is TGTGCCAGCAGACGTGGGGAGTATGGCTACACCTTC. It yields the protein CASRRGEYGYTF.

The rearrangement links TRBV4-3 to TRBJ2-5, with D unresolved. Deletions cut 1 base from V and 5 bases from J, with 8 bases between. This CDR3 is built from 13 residues. Germline CDR1 and CDR2: LGHNA and YSLEER. Here the CDR3 DNA reads TGCGCCAGCAGCCAAGCAATCCCCGAGACCCAGTACTTC. Protein: CASSQAIPETQYF.

The chain combines TRBV6-1 with TRBJ1-6; D possibly corresponds to TRBD1 (5 bases). V was shortened by 2 bases and J by 8 bases, with 16 bases between the two germline ends. The CDR3 is 16 residues long. Germline V gives CDR1 MNHNS, CDR2 SASEGT. Here the CDR3 reads CASSEFARTPYSPLHF. Here the CDR3 DNA reads TGTGCCAGCAGTGAATTCGCCAGGACACCTTATTCACCCCTCCACTTT.

This clone has more than one count but fewer than ten. CDR3 amino acids: CASRPGQGVGYTF. The CDR3 nucleotides are TGCGCCAGCAGACCCGGACAGGGGGTCGGCTACACCTTC. This chain links TRBV10-2 with TRBJ1-2; 10 bases line up with TRBD1. The CDR3 is 13 amino acids. CDR1 is WSHSY, CDR2 SAAADI, per germline. J was trimmed by 8 bases and V by 6 bases; bases with no gene match: 6.

The V gene is TRBV9, the J gene TRBJ2-7; D might be TRBD2 (6 bases). In germline, CDR1 is SGDLS, CDR2 YYNGEE. Between the trimmed V and J ends, which lost 2 bases and 3 bases, there was a span of 18 bases. The CDR3 totals 16 residues. CDR3 in amino acids: CASSVGPSPGGYEQYF. The CDR3 DNA sequence: TGTGCCAGCAGCGTCGGTCCCTCACCCGGGGGCTACGAGCAGTACTTC.

The chain links TRBV5-6 to TRBJ2-5; no firm D call. The germline V and J ends were trimmed by 0 bases and 3 bases, with 9 bases remaining between them. The germline CDR1 and CDR2 sequences are SGHDT and YYEEEE. The CDR3 contains 14 residues. CDR3 in amino acids: CASSLVGGKETQYF. DNA for the CDR3: TGTGCCAGCAGCTTGGTTGGCGGAAAAGAGACCCAGTACTTC.

The V call is TRBV6-5, the J call TRBJ2-7, with a weak D call TRBD2 (5 bases). The CDR3 contains 14 residues. Trimming cost V 7 bases and J 3 bases, with 16 bases left between them. Germline values: CDR1 MNHEY, CDR2 SVGAGI. The CDR3 here is CASTPGPRDYEQYF. Here the CDR3 DNA reads TGTGCCAGCACCCCCGGGCCCCGGGACTACGAGCAGTACTTC.

The V and J genes are TRBV29-1 and TRBJ2-1; TRBD1 agrees at 7 bases. CDR3 length: 10 residues. V shed 0 bases, J shed 15 bases, and the junction held 2 bases outside the gene matches. CDR1 is SQVTM and CDR2 is ANQGSEA in the germline V gene. This chain's CDR3 is CSVEDRTGFF. The DNA of the CDR3 is TGCAGCGTTGAAGATCGGACAGGGTTCTTC.

This chain joins TRBV4-3 and TRBJ2-3; D may be TRBD2 (7 bases). V was pared by 1 base and J by 4 bases, with 12 bases between. CDR1 is LGHNA, CDR2 YSLEER, per germline. The CDR3 is 15 residues long. The CDR3 spells CASSQVGGAADTQYF. In nucleotides, the CDR3 is TGCGCCAGCAGCCAAGTAGGGGGGGCGGCAGATACGCAGTATTTT.

The chain joins TRBV7-9 to TRBJ1-1; tentative D call: TRBD1 (5 bases). Looked up from germline, CDR1 is SEHNR and CDR2 is FQNEAQ (reference sequence). The V and J ends lost 4 bases and 7 bases respectively, with 13 bases between them. CDR3 length equals 13 residues. This CDR3 is CASSSDRTYEAFF. For the CDR3, the DNA is TGTGCCAGCAGCTCAGACAGAACGTATGAAGCTTTCTTT.

This clone has only one observation. The rearrangement links TRBV6-4 to TRBJ2-1, with a possible D match to TRBD2 (6 bases). CDR1 and CDR2 (germline): MRHNA, SNTAGT. This CDR3 has 14 residues. V lost 2 bases and J lost 8, with 13 bases in between. The CDR3 is CASSDGRRRDEQFF. Written as DNA, the CDR3 is TGTGCCAGCAGTGACGGGAGGAGGAGGGATGAGCAGTTCTTC.

This sequence joins TRBV29-1 and TRBJ1-2, with D tentatively TRBD1 (5 bases). In germline, CDR1 is SQVTM, CDR2 ANQGSEA. The CDR3 is 11 residues long. V lost 8 bases and J 0 bases, leaving 7 bases between the germline ends. In DNA form, the CDR3 reads TGCAGCACACAGGCTAACTATGGCTACACCTTC. Amino acid sequence: CSTQANYGYTF.

The CDR3 loop is CASSISGQGATGELFF. CDR3 nucleotide sequence: TGCGCCAGCAGCATATCGGGACAGGGGGCAACCGGGGAGCTGTTTTTT. The V gene is TRBV5-1, the J gene TRBJ2-2; 12 nucleotides match TRBD1. There are 16 residues in the CDR3. CDR1 and CDR2 from the germline V gene are SGHRS and YFSETQ. V lost 4 bases to trimming and J lost 5 bases; unmatched junction nucleotides: 6.